Included here is one TCR beta chain sequence, with context. Produced via immunoSEQ multiplex PCR; TCRdb's table is partial and in-frame only. The table has some 670,000 clones, 70% to 90% seen once. These data belong to a study of blood T cell repertoires in COVID-19. The V gene lost 0 bases and the J gene lost 3 bases, with 12 bases spanning the gap. The CDR3 length is 14 residues. Germline V gives CDR1 GTSNPN, CDR2 SVGIG (reference sequence). This receptor was identified in a young woman with acute or convalescent COVID-19. The V call is TRBV30, the J call TRBJ2-7, with D possibly TRBD2 on 6 matching bases. Specimen: peripheral blood. As DNA, the CDR3 is TGTGCCTGGAGTGTACGGGGGAGAGTCTACGAGCAGTACTTC. Amino acid sequence: CAWSVRGRVYEQYF.